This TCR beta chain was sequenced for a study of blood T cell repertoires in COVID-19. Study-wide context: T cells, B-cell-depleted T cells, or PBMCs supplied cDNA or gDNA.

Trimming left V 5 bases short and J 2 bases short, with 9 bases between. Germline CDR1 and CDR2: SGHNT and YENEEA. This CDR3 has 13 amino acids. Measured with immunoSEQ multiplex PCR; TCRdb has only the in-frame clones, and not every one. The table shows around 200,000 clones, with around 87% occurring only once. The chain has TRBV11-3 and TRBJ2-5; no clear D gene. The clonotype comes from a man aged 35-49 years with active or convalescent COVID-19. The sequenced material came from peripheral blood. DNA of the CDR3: TGTGCCAGCAGCCTGAACAGTCAAGAGACCCAGTACTTC. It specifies CASSLNSQETQYF.